The 29 T cell receptor beta chains below all came from one sample that was sequenced in a study of blood T cell repertoires in COVID-19. Assay used: immunoSEQ multiplex PCR; TCRdb lists only in-frame clones, some missing. The sample carries some 150,000 clones, more than 75% recorded once. What was sequenced was peripheral blood. Receptors originate from a man between 60 and 75 years old with acute or convalescent COVID-19.

V usage is TRBV7-9 and J usage is TRBJ1-1, with 8 bases identical to TRBD1. CDR3 length: 18 amino acids. V gave up 8 bases and J gave up 5 bases; unmatched junction bases: 22. Germline V CDR1 and CDR2: SEHNR, FQNEAQ (reference sequence). CDR3 bases: TGTGCCAGCCGTCCCAACCCCCGGGACAGGATGGGGAGGACTGAAGCTTTCTTT. Protein: CASRPNPRDRMGRTEAFF.

The chain carries TRBV6-5 and TRBJ1-1, with TRBD1 identical over 8 bases. This CDR3 region has 15 residues. The germline V gene encodes CDR1 MNHEY and CDR2 SVGAGI. V gave up 6 bases and J gave up 7 bases; unmatched junction bases: 13. The CDR3 DNA reads as TGTGCCAGCAGGTTGGGGACAGGACTAGGGAATGAAGCTTTCTTT. Translated, it gives CASRLGTGLGNEAFF.

This clone was observed once. The V call is TRBV7-3, the J call TRBJ2-3; 8 nucleotides match TRBD1. Germline trimming cut 4 bases from V and 4 bases from J; bases unmatched to any gene: 4. The CDR3 is 14 residues long. Germline V gives CDR1 SGHTA, CDR2 FQGTGA. As DNA, the CDR3 is TGTGCCAGCAGCTCGGGACAGGTGCCAGATACGCAGTATTTT. Protein: CASSSGQVPDTQYF.

The DNA of the CDR3 is TGTGCCAGCAGCCAAGTTGGGAGGGAGCAGTTCTTC. Residues: CASSQVGREQFF. This chain links TRBV3-1 (or the pseudogene TRBV3-2) with TRBJ2-1, with a possible D match to TRBD2 (6 bases). This CDR3 is built from 12 residues. CDR1 is LGHDT and CDR2 is YNNKEL in the germline V gene (reference sequence). Trimming took off 1 base at V and 10 bases at J, with 8 bases between the two ends.

A word on this clone: Possible read error: a much larger clone is one base away. J is TRBJ1-2 and V is TRBV6-5; 7 nucleotides line up with TRBD1. Germline CDR1 MNHEY, CDR2 SVGAGI. Losses at the gene ends were 4 bases for V and 6 bases for J; bases not matched to a gene: 2. This CDR3 comprises 12 residues. The DNA for the CDR3 is TGTGCCAGCAGTTCGACAGGGAATGGCTACACCTTC. As protein: CASSSTGNGYTF.

The V and J genes are TRBV18 and TRBJ1-3; 7 bases fit TRBD1. Germline V gene data show CDR1 as KGHSH and CDR2 as LQKENI. With V trimmed by 5 bases and J by 4 bases, 8 bases remained unmatched. This CDR3 contains 15 residues. Here the CDR3 reads CASSDNRGSGNTIYF. In DNA, the CDR3 is TGTGCCAGCTCAGATAACAGGGGCTCCGGAAACACCATATATTTT.

The chain is built from TRBV14 and TRBJ2-7, with D possibly TRBD1 on 5 matching bases. Germline assignment: CDR1 SGHDN and CDR2 FVKESK. Trimming shortened V by 0 bases and J by 4 bases, and 10 bases separated the two germline ends. CDR3 length: 14 residues. As DNA, the CDR3 is TGTGCCAGCAGCCAAGAGGGGCGGAGATACGAGCAGTACTTC. Translation: CASSQEGRRYEQYF.

The chain has TRBV7-2 and TRBJ2-7; D may be TRBD2 (5 bases). Trimming stripped 1 base from V and 2 bases from J, with 9 bases between. The germline V gene encodes CDR1 SGHTA and CDR2 FQGNSA. The CDR3 loop spans 14 amino acids. The CDR3 is CASSLVGEPYEQYF. The DNA for the CDR3 is TGTGCCAGCAGCTTAGTGGGAGAACCCTACGAGCAGTACTTC.

The J gene is TRBJ2-2, the V gene TRBV18; 11 nucleotides align to TRBD2. Germline V gene sequence: CDR1 KGHSH, CDR2 LQKENI. The CDR3 is 16 residues long. V lost 2 bases, J lost 5 bases, and 4 bases stayed unmatched. This chain's CDR3 is CASSPTGTSGTGELFF. As DNA, the CDR3 is TGTGCCAGCTCACCAACCGGGACTAGCGGTACCGGGGAGCTGTTTTTT.

The sample holds one count of this clone. This chain uses TRBV7-2 with TRBJ1-4; TRBD1 aligns across 7 bases. Unmatched junction bases numbered 3, after V lost 5 bases and J lost 6 bases. CDR1 is SGHTA, CDR2 FQGNSA, per germline. The CDR3 is 13 residues long. The DNA of the CDR3 is TGTGCCAGCAGCCCCAGGGGGTATGAAAAACTGTTTTTT. Protein product: CASSPRGYEKLFF.

J is TRBJ2-1 and V is TRBV9, with unresolved D. Germline CDR1 and CDR2: SGDLS and YYNGEE. V was clipped by 0 bases and J by 9 bases, with 10 bases between them. The CDR3 has 13 amino acids. CDR3 nucleotide sequence: TGTGCCAGCAGCGTAGTCTCAGGATTTGAGCAGTTCTTC. Amino acids: CASSVVSGFEQFF.

In nucleotides, the CDR3 is TGTGCCAGCAGGGCGGGGGAAAGCTCCTACGAGCAGTACTTC. Protein sequence: CASRAGESSYEQYF. The chain uses TRBV6-1 and TRBJ2-7; 7 nucleotides match TRBD2. The J segment lost 0 bases and the V segment lost 6 bases, leaving 5 bases of the junction unmatched. This CDR3 comprises 14 residues. Germline-derived CDR1 and CDR2 are MNHNS and SASEGT.

This clone was seen a handful of times. V is TRBV3-1 (or the pseudogene TRBV3-2) and J is TRBJ2-1; 7 positions match TRBD1. CDR3 length: 21 amino acids. The J segment lost 0 bases and the V segment lost 0 bases, leaving 17 bases of the junction unmatched. The germline gives CDR1 LGHDT, CDR2 YNNKEL (reference sequence). The DNA of the CDR3 is TGTGCCAGCAGCCAAGAATTCCTCGGCCTCGAGACAGGGAGCTCCTACAATGAGCAGTTCTTC. Protein sequence: CASSQEFLGLETGSSYNEQFF.

The chain combines TRBV6-6 with TRBJ2-7, with a possible D match to TRBD2 (6 bases). The germline gives CDR1 MNHNY, CDR2 SVGAGI (reference sequence). The germline V and J ends were trimmed by 5 bases and 6 bases, with 14 bases remaining between them. This CDR3 spans 13 amino acids. The CDR3: CASSLGTASEQYF. The CDR3 coding sequence is TGTGCCAGCAGTCTCGGGACTGCCAGCGAGCAGTACTTC.

V is TRBV7-8 and J is TRBJ1-1; 9 positions agree with TRBD1. This CDR3 comprises 15 residues. Germline lookup yields CDR1 SGHVS and CDR2 FQNEAQ. The J segment lost 4 bases and the V segment lost 3 bases, leaving 6 bases of the junction unmatched. CDR3 sequence: CASSFETGGVTEAFF. In DNA form, the CDR3 reads TGTGCCAGCAGCTTCGAGACAGGGGGTGTCACTGAAGCTTTCTTT.

V and J are TRBV18 and TRBJ2-2, with 8 bases lining up with TRBD1. The length of the CDR3 is 14 residues. V was pared by 2 bases and J by 6 bases, with 2 bases of the junction left unmatched. CDR1 is KGHSH, CDR2 LQKENI, per germline. CDR3 sequence reads: CASSPVTGAGELFF. The CDR3 bases are TGTGCCAGCTCACCAGTGACAGGGGCCGGGGAGCTGTTTTTT.

This chain connects TRBV10-3 to TRBJ2-7; 10 bases agree with TRBD1. This CDR3 has 14 amino acids. Trimming at V came to 7 bases and at J to 0 bases, leaving 3 bases not matched to a gene. Germline V gives CDR1 ENHRY, CDR2 SYGVKD. The CDR3 reads CAIKDRGNSYEQYF. The DNA for the CDR3 is TGTGCCATCAAGGACAGGGGGAACTCCTACGAGCAGTACTTC.

The chain combines TRBV3-1 (or the pseudogene TRBV3-2) with TRBJ1-1; tentatively, D is TRBD1 (5 bases). Trimming took off 4 bases at V and 6 bases at J, with 18 bases between the two ends. The germline gives CDR1 LGHDT, CDR2 YNNKEL (reference sequence). This CDR3 comprises 15 residues. The CDR3 sequence: CASSRSGTERAEAFF. The CDR3 DNA sequence: TGTGCCAGCAGCCGCTCCGGGACGGAGCGGGCTGAAGCTTTCTTT.

This rearrangement joins TRBV7-2 to TRBJ1-5; D is unresolved. Germline V CDR1 and CDR2: SGHTA, FQGNSA. Trimming took off 1 base at V and 1 base at J, with 2 bases between the two ends. The CDR3 has 13 residues. The chain's CDR3 is CASSLVSNQPQHF. The CDR3 DNA sequence: TGTGCCAGCAGCTTAGTAAGCAATCAGCCCCAGCATTTT.

This clone appeared a few times. V and J are TRBV18 and TRBJ2-1; a possible D gene is TRBD1 (6 bases). Per the germline V gene, CDR1 is KGHSH and CDR2 is LQKENI. This CDR3 is 13 amino acids long. Trimming took 3 bases from V and 6 from J, leaving 9 bases between them. CDR3 DNA: TGTGCCAGCTCACCCGGACAGATCAATGAGCAGTTCTTC. Its translation: CASSPGQINEQFF.

This clone was found once. This chain joins TRBV2 and TRBJ2-5; 13 bases match TRBD2. The CDR3 is 15 amino acids. The V segment lost 6 bases and the J segment 4 bases; nucleotides outside the gene matches: 5. The germline V gene has CDR1 SNHLY and CDR2 FYNNEI. The CDR3 nucleotides are TGTGCCAGCAGCGGACTAGCGGGAGAGGGAGAGACCCAGTACTTC. Protein: CASSGLAGEGETQYF.

CDR3 DNA sequence: TGTGCCAGCAGCAAAGAAATGGAGCAGCCCCAGCATTTT. Protein product: CASSKEMEQPQHF. J is TRBJ1-5 and V is TRBV21-1. TRBV21-1 is marked as a pseudogene. There are 13 residues in the CDR3.

J is TRBJ2-1 and V is TRBV19, with TRBD2 matching over 12 bases. The CDR3 totals 16 residues. Germline loops: CDR1 LNHDA, CDR2 SQIVND (reference sequence). The junction had 5 bases not matched to a gene; V was cut back by 4 bases and J by 4 bases. The DNA of the CDR3 is TGTGCCAGTAGTAGTATAACTAGCGGGGGGTACAATGAGCAGTTCTTC. This sequence encodes CASSSITSGGYNEQFF.

J is TRBJ1-1 and V is TRBV18; TRBD1 aligns across 7 bases. The length of the CDR3 is 16 residues. Germline-derived CDR1 and CDR2 are KGHSH and LQKENI. V shed 1 base, J shed 3 bases, and the junction held 8 bases outside the gene matches. The CDR3 loop reads CASSPRQGGVDTEAFF. CDR3 bases: TGTGCCAGCTCACCACGGCAGGGGGGAGTAGACACTGAAGCTTTCTTT.

The chain employs TRBV5-1 and TRBJ2-3; the match to TRBD2 covers 10 bases. The J segment lost 2 bases and the V segment lost 0 bases, leaving 9 bases of the junction unmatched. The CDR3 extends over 18 amino acids. Per the germline V gene, CDR1 is SGHRS and CDR2 is YFSETQ. CDR3 in DNA: TGCGCCAGCAGCTTGGCCTTGGTAGCGGGAGGACCCACAGATACGCAGTATTTT. It is translated as CASSLALVAGGPTDTQYF.

The chain is built from TRBV11-2 and TRBJ2-5; 7 nucleotides line up with TRBD1. CDR3 size: 14 residues. V lost 5 bases, J lost 1 base, and 4 bases stayed unmatched. CDR1 SGHAT and CDR2 FQNNGV come from the germline V gene. CDR3 sequence reads: CASSQQGTQETQYF. In DNA, the CDR3 is TGTGCCAGCAGCCAACAGGGGACCCAAGAGACCCAGTACTTC.

The V and J genes are TRBV28 and TRBJ2-7; 8 bases line up with TRBD1. Per the germline V gene, CDR1 is MDHEN and CDR2 is SYDVKM. The length of the CDR3 is 16 residues. V was clipped by 5 bases and J by 5 bases; unmatched bases: 14. CDR3 loop: CASSPSSRTGRHEQYF. DNA of the CDR3: TGTGCCAGCAGTCCATCAAGTAGGACAGGGAGACACGAGCAGTACTTC.

This clone is labeled medium-sized. This chain links TRBV6-2 or TRBV6-3 with TRBJ1-1, with D possibly being TRBD1 (6 bases). Trimming left V 2 bases short and J 11 bases short, with 18 bases between. There are 14 residues in the CDR3. Germline V gives CDR1 MNHEY, CDR2 SVGEGT. CDR3 sequence reads: CASSYGQLSVGAFF. The CDR3 DNA reads TGTGCCAGCAGTTACGGACAGCTTTCAGTGGGGGCTTTCTTT.

The CDR3 DNA is TGTGCCTGGAGCGGACAGGGGGCAACTAATGAAAAACTGTTTTTT. It specifies CAWSGQGATNEKLFF. This rearrangement joins TRBV30 to TRBJ1-4; 10 nucleotides align to TRBD1. The V gene's germline CDR1 is GTSNPN and CDR2 SVGIG (reference sequence). V lost 3 bases and J lost 0; bases outside the gene matches: 1. The CDR3 is made up of 15 amino acids.